This T cell receptor (beta chain) is drawn from a study of neurological immune-mediated disorders. Study results and limitations: In HTLV-1-associated myelopathy, TCR clonal expansion was greatest, whereas multiple sclerosis had the least, falling below healthy controls. Phylogenetic grouping assigned the repertoires of 18 of 34 multiple sclerosis patients to one related-CDR3 cluster, which constitutes a possible signature.

Trimming removed 2 bases at V and 6 bases at J, with 19 bases between. Germline CDR1 reads SQVTM; CDR2 reads ANQGSEA. The CDR3 runs 15 residues. The cDNA came from 5'RACE, which used 10-nucleotide random UMIs. One entry per CDR3 protein, called by TCRdb with MiXCR from the 5' RACE reads. The sample has approximately 100,000 distinct CDR3 sequences, under 4.5% seen once; the top ten hold about 2.9%. Many counts were recorded for this clonotype. The antigen is undetermined. The unsorted libraries were made from 2 million PBMCs kept at -80 C. This sequence joins TRBV29-1 and TRBJ1-2; possibly TRBD1 for D (5 bases). This sequence originates from a woman aged 50 to 65 with multiple sclerosis. Sequenced input: PBMCs. In DNA, the CDR3 is TGCAGCGTTGAATCTCGGGGCGTAGGAAGCCATGGCTACACCTTC. As protein: CSVESRGVGSHGYTF.